The following is a TCR beta chain sequence with its context. Its target is unknown. The assay used was immunoSEQ (version v3.0), run at survey level. Repertoires were generated with immunoSEQ multiplex PCR, while TCRdb's copy carries only in-frame clones and drops some. Among over 15,000 clones, approximately 95% were seen once, and the ten largest hold roughly 1.5%. The data stem from a study of long-term antiretroviral therapy in people with HIV. Notes on the study in general: Controls had broader CDR3 length ranges than HIV repertoires did.

Sampling of each donor yielded at least one pre-ART PBMC sample and at least two post-ART PBMC samples. About 1-11 million cryopreserved PBMC were held in samples before DNA extraction. The sequence came from a man aged 25-45 years with HIV. Sequencing was performed on unsorted PBMCs, taken less than 12 years after starting antiretroviral therapy.

The CDR3 protein is CAIKRDSTRDSPLHF. CDR3 DNA sequence: TGTGCCATCAAACGGGACTCCACTAGGGATTCACCCCTCCACTTT. This chain links TRBV10-3 with TRBJ1-6; maybe TRBD1 (5 bases). The V end was cut by 7 bases, the J end by 8 bases, with 18 bases between. CDR1 ENHRY and CDR2 SYGVKD come from the germline V gene. The CDR3 contains 15 residues.